This paragraph covers one T cell receptor beta chain sequence. The record originates from a study of blood T cell repertoires in COVID-19. TCRdb's copy holds only in-frame clones and misses some; the assay was immunoSEQ multiplex PCR. The sample consists of approximately 150,000 clones, about four fifths of them appearing once. Sequenced material: peripheral blood. The source is a man in his sixties or seventies who had recovered from COVID-19.

The CDR3 DNA sequence: TGTGCCAGCAGTGCCCTGGACAGTGATAATTCACCCCTCCACTTT. It yields the protein CASSALDSDNSPLHF. The chain employs TRBV25-1 and TRBJ1-6; the D gene is possibly TRBD1 (6 bases). The germline V gene encodes CDR1 MGHDK and CDR2 SYGVNS. Trimming stripped 4 bases from V and 5 bases from J, with 12 bases between. The CDR3 spans 15 residues.